This entry lists 25 T cell receptor beta chains sequenced from one sample in a study of identical twins. TCRdb used MiXCR to reprocess the 5' RACE reads, holding one entry per CDR3 protein. The table records 750,000 to 950,000 distinct CDR3 sequences, about 12% of them present only once. The data were also submitted as part of a second study, on yellow fever vaccine responses in identical twins.

Sequencing was performed on PBMCs. The source of these receptors is a young woman in good health.

This clonotype has more than one count but fewer than ten. The chain is built from TRBV2 and TRBJ2-3; 11 positions match TRBD2. Germline values: CDR1 SNHLY, CDR2 FYNNEI. CDR3 length: 16 amino acids. The V gene end was trimmed by 7 bases and the J gene end by 0 bases; junction bases not matched to a gene: 6. The chain's CDR3 is CASTGASGRSTDTQYF. The CDR3 DNA is TGTGCCAGCACCGGGGCTAGCGGGAGGAGCACAGATACGCAGTATTTT.

This clonotype has just a few counts. The chain joins TRBV7-6 to TRBJ2-2; maybe TRBD2 (5 bases). CDR1 SGHVS and CDR2 FNYEAQ come from the germline V gene. The V end was cut by 1 base, the J end by 5 bases, with 8 bases between. This CDR3 has 14 residues. The CDR3 coding sequence is TGTGCCAGCAGCTTAGGTTGGGAGACCGGGGAGCTGTTTTTT. Amino acids: CASSLGWETGELFF. The entire variable domain, with the rest obtained from reference TRBV7-6 and TRBJ2-2, is as follows: GAGVSQSPRYKVTKRGQDVALRCDPISGHVSLYWYRQALGQGPEFLTYFNYEAQQDKSGLPNDRFSAERPEGSISTLTIQRTEQRDSAMYRCASSLGWETGELFFGEGSRLTVL.

The chain couples TRBV11-2 to TRBJ1-1; D not certain. Germline V gives CDR1 SGHAT, CDR2 FQNNGV. The V end was cut by 6 bases, the J end by 2 bases, with 16 bases between. The CDR3 is 15 residues long. This CDR3 reads CASRPGRADNTEAFF. CDR3 nucleotide sequence: TGTGCCAGCAGACCGGGGAGGGCGGATAACACTGAAGCTTTCTTT.

There are a few counts of this clonotype. The J gene is TRBJ1-2, the V gene TRBV12-3 or TRBV12-4; 7 nucleotides line up with TRBD1. The CDR3 is made up of 13 amino acids. After removal of 8 bases from V and 5 bases from J, the junction contained 8 bases not matched to a gene. CDR3 DNA sequence: TGTGCCAGCCTGGGACAGCTGACTTATGGCTACACCTTC. Translating it yields CASLGQLTYGYTF.

This rearrangement joins TRBV20-1 to TRBJ2-3, with D hard to call. The germline V gene encodes CDR1 DFQATT and CDR2 SNEGSKA (reference sequence). The CDR3 loop spans 12 amino acids. V was clipped by 6 bases and J by 4 bases, with 11 bases between them. The chain's CDR3 is CSAPHLADTQYF. The CDR3 bases are TGCAGTGCACCCCACTTGGCAGATACGCAGTATTTT.

Ten or more counts support this clonotype. This chain connects TRBV4-1 to TRBJ1-1; a weak D match, TRBD1 (5 bases). The CDR3 loop spans 16 amino acids. V lost 4 bases, J lost 4 bases, and 19 bases lay in between. Germline V gene sequence: CDR1 MGHRA, CDR2 YSYEKL. CDR3: CASSRSAGTRGTEAFF. The CDR3 DNA reads TGCGCCAGCAGCCGCTCCGCCGGGACTAGGGGCACTGAAGCTTTCTTT.

The rearrangement uses TRBV5-1 and TRBJ2-2, with TRBD1 as a possible D gene (6 bases). The V gene lost 4 bases and the J gene lost 1 base, with 17 bases spanning the gap. This CDR3 has 17 amino acids. Germline CDR1 and CDR2: SGHRS and YFSETQ. Here the CDR3 reads CASSPRGPGENTGELFF. In nucleotides, the CDR3 is TGCGCCAGCAGCCCCCGGGGTCCAGGGGAGAACACCGGGGAGCTGTTTTTT.

The chain has TRBV6-5 and TRBJ2-5, with 11 bases that match TRBD2. The length of the CDR3 is 17 residues. Per germline, CDR1 MNHEY and CDR2 SVGAGI. V shed 5 bases, J shed 5 bases, and the junction held 13 bases outside the gene matches. CDR3: CASSNRRLAGRRETQYF. CDR3 DNA: TGTGCCAGCAGTAACCGAAGACTAGCGGGGAGGAGGGAGACCCAGTACTTC.

Only a few counts were recorded for this clonotype. V gene TRBV24-1 combines with J gene TRBJ2-3, with TRBD2 matching 14 bases. Germline assignment: CDR1 KGHDR and CDR2 SFDVKD. Trimming at V came to 3 bases and at J to 5 bases, leaving 6 bases not matched to a gene. CDR3 size: 17 residues. The CDR3: CATSDPGLAGGEDTQYF. The CDR3 nucleotides read TGTGCCACCAGTGATCCCGGACTAGCGGGAGGAGAAGATACGCAGTATTTT.

The table lists this clonotype with many counts. The V gene is TRBV12-3 or TRBV12-4, the J gene TRBJ2-3; D may be TRBD1 (6 bases). The V end lost 6 bases, the J end lost 6 bases, and 16 bases lay between the germline ends. The CDR3 consists of 14 residues. As DNA, the CDR3 is TGTGCCAGCAGACTCTCCACAGGGTCTGATACGCAGTATTTT. Translated: CASRLSTGSDTQYF.

The gene calls are TRBV7-2 and TRBJ2-1, with TRBD1 identical over 7 bases. This CDR3 has 15 amino acids. The V segment lost 5 bases and the J segment 3 bases; nucleotides outside the gene matches: 7. CDR1 SGHTA and CDR2 FQGNSA come from the germline V gene. The CDR3 loop is CASSPNRGIYNEQFF. The CDR3 DNA is TGTGCCAGCAGCCCCAACAGGGGAATCTACAATGAGCAGTTCTTC.

The chain uses TRBV5-5 and TRBJ2-1; 7 positions match TRBD2. The CDR3 covers 18 residues. Trimming removed 0 bases from V and 3 bases from J; junction bases left unmatched: 12. CDR1 is SGHKS and CDR2 is YYEKEE in the germline V gene (reference sequence). CDR3 amino acids: CASSLAGAGAPLYNEQFF. Written as DNA, the CDR3 is TGTGCCAGCAGCTTGGCCGGGGCGGGAGCCCCCCTCTACAATGAGCAGTTCTTC.

The rearrangement uses TRBV5-6 and TRBJ1-6; 8 nucleotides align to TRBD1. V shed 5 bases and J 7 bases; nucleotides not matched to a gene: 8. The CDR3 loop spans 15 amino acids. CDR1 is SGHDT and CDR2 is YYEEEE in the germline V gene. The CDR3: CASRTYGQGNSPLHF. CDR3 DNA: TGTGCCAGCAGGACCTACGGACAGGGAAATTCACCCCTCCACTTT.

The J gene is TRBJ2-2, the V gene TRBV7-9; TRBD1 agrees at 7 bases. This CDR3 is 16 amino acids long. Germline V gene lookup returns CDR1 SEHNR and CDR2 FQNEAQ (reference sequence). V shed 2 bases and J 1 base; nucleotides not matched to a gene: 4. The CDR3 reads CASSLNRDRNTGELFF. CDR3 DNA: TGTGCCAGCAGCTTAAATCGGGACAGGAACACCGGGGAGCTGTTTTTT. The full variable domain, completed using reference TRBV7-9 and TRBJ2-2, is DTGVSQNPRHKITKRGQNVTFRCDPISEHNRLYWYRQTLGQGPEFLTYFQNEAQLEKSRLLSDRFSAERPKGSFSTLEIQRTEQGDSAMYLCASSLNRDRNTGELFFGEGSRLTVL.

This chain links TRBV4-1 with TRBJ2-3; 11 bases line up with TRBD2. The CDR3 covers 16 residues. Trimming cost V 2 bases and J 0 bases; bases outside gene matches: 1. Germline CDR1 and CDR2: MGHRA and YSYEKL. The chain's CDR3 is CASSQPSGRSTDTQYF. CDR3 nucleotides: TGCGCCAGCAGCCAACCTAGCGGGAGGAGCACAGATACGCAGTATTTT.

A few counts support this clonotype. J is TRBJ2-3 and V is TRBV12-3 or TRBV12-4; tentative D call: TRBD1 (6 bases). Deletions cut 5 bases from V and 1 base from J, with 22 bases between. CDR3 size: 18 residues. CDR3 protein: CASSQAYFGQYRTDTQYF. The CDR3 DNA sequence: TGTGCCAGCAGTCAGGCCTATTTTGGACAGTACCGCACAGATACGCAGTATTTT.

There are many counts of this clonotype. V and J are TRBV6-5 and TRBJ2-6; D not resolved. The V and J ends lost 4 bases and 2 bases respectively, with 9 bases between them. CDR1 and CDR2 from the germline V gene are MNHEY and SVGAGI. The CDR3 is 15 amino acids. The chain's CDR3 is CASSLLGAGANVLTF. The CDR3 region has the DNA TGTGCCAGCAGTTTGCTTGGGGCTGGGGCCAACGTCCTGACTTTC.

The chain recombines TRBV6-5 with TRBJ1-2, with TRBD1 matching over 10 bases. The CDR3 is 15 amino acids. Germline CDR1 MNHEY, CDR2 SVGAGI. The junction had 9 bases not matched to a gene; V was cut back by 3 bases and J by 8 bases. Written as DNA, the CDR3 is TGTGCCAGCAGTTATGATGGGACAGGGGTTCGCGGCTACACCTTC. Its protein is CASSYDGTGVRGYTF.

This clonotype was observed a handful of times. This chain's CDR3 is CASSLQGQANEKLFF. CDR3 nucleotides: TGCGCCAGCAGCTTGCAGGGACAGGCTAATGAAAAACTGTTTTTT. This sequence joins TRBV5-1 and TRBJ1-4; 8 positions agree with TRBD1. V shed 1 base and J 3 bases; nucleotides not matched to a gene: 2. The germline CDR1 and CDR2 sequences are SGHRS and YFSETQ. The CDR3 is 15 amino acids.

This chain's CDR3 is CASSPRTSGEETQYF. The CDR3 bases are TGTGCCAGCAGCCCGAGGACTAGCGGGGAAGAGACCCAGTACTTC. V and J are TRBV5-5 and TRBJ2-5; TRBD2 matches at 12 bases. The CDR3 has 15 residues. CDR1 is SGHKS, CDR2 YYEKEE, per germline (reference sequence). After removal of 4 bases from V and 3 bases from J, the junction contained 4 bases not matched to a gene.

This clonotype appeared a few times. The chain joins TRBV12-3 or TRBV12-4 to TRBJ2-1, with D maybe TRBD2 (6 bases). With 3 bases removed from V and 15 bases from J, the gap between germline ends came to 21 bases. CDR3 length: 14 amino acids. The CDR3 loop is CASSLTRTNPQLFF. For the CDR3, the DNA is TGTGCCAGCAGTTTGACTCGGACTAACCCTCAGCTGTTCTTC.

This clonotype showed up many times. This chain joins TRBV5-1 and TRBJ2-5, with D unclear. The CDR3 is 13 amino acids. CDR1 and CDR2 from the germline V gene are SGHRS and YFSETQ. V lost 4 bases to trimming and J lost 1 base, with 8 bases between them. CDR3 sequence: CASSIRTQETQYF. For the CDR3, the DNA is TGCGCCAGCAGCATACGAACCCAAGAGACCCAGTACTTC. The full variable domain, completed using reference TRBV5-1 and TRBJ2-5, is KAGVTQTPRYLIKTRGQQVTLSCSPISGHRSVSWYQQTPGQGLQFLFEYFSETQRNKGNFPGRFSGRQFSNSRSEMNVSTLELGDSALYLCASSIRTQETQYFGPGTRLLVL.

The genes are TRBV5-1 and TRBJ2-7, with no clear D. With 0 bases removed from V and 5 bases from J, the gap between germline ends came to 9 bases. Germline V lookup: CDR1 SGHRS, CDR2 YFSETQ. This CDR3 spans 13 amino acids. The CDR3 bases are TGCGCCAGCAGCTTGGAGGGCGTCGACGAGCAGTACTTC. This encodes CASSLEGVDEQYF.

V and J are TRBV4-2 and TRBJ1-4, with a weak D call TRBD1 (5 bases). The CDR3 length is 14 residues. Trimming took off 0 bases at V and 3 bases at J, with 5 bases between the two ends. The germline V gene has CDR1 LGHNA and CDR2 YNFKEQ. The CDR3 protein is CASSQEGANEKLFF. DNA of the CDR3: TGTGCCAGCAGCCAAGAGGGGGCTAATGAAAAACTGTTTTTT.

This clonotype was observed many times. The chain has TRBV29-1 and TRBJ2-1; possibly TRBD2 for D (5 bases). This CDR3 region has 18 residues. CDR1 and CDR2 from the germline V gene are SQVTM and ANQGSEA. Trimming shortened V by 0 bases and J by 3 bases, and 21 bases separated the two germline ends. The CDR3 bases are TGCAGCGTTGAAGATATGGTCCGGGAATCGGGCTACTACAATGAGCAGTTCTTC. This translates into CSVEDMVRESGYYNEQFF.